The entry that follows covers one TCR beta chain sequence. For every subset, genomic DNA was evenly distributed across several immunoSEQ plates. Data came from immunoSEQ multiplex PCR; TCRdb stores just in-frame clones and leaves some out. The table records over a million clones, around four fifths of them present only once. All donors were healthy HIV-negative adults lacking recent acute infections or vaccinations. This sample was included in a study of shared clonotypes between healthy human individuals. Study in general: A donor's plate count was three for CD4 naive and three for CD4 memory; CD8 naive had two and CD8 memory one.

The V gene's germline CDR1 is WSHSY and CDR2 SAAADI. CDR3 size: 16 residues. Trimming took off 3 bases at V and 1 base at J, with 12 bases between the two ends. The V gene is TRBV10-2, the J gene TRBJ2-2; tentatively, D is TRBD1 or TRBD2 (5 bases each). This sequence was found in a man aged 18-30 years in good health. Sequencing used memory CD4+ T cells sorted from blood. Subset defined: CD45RA-negative fraction. CDR3 residues: CASSDSRGMNTGELFF. The CDR3 nucleotides read TGCGCCAGCAGTGATTCCCGGGGCATGAACACCGGGGAGCTGTTTTTT.